This TCR beta chain comes out of a study of blood T cell repertoires in COVID-19. About the research overall: Spain, Italy and the United States supplied samples that represented acute and convalescent COVID-19.

In the original workflow: Scientists estimated how many nucleated cells there were by amplifying reference gene primers. Profiling relied on immunoSEQ multiplex PCR, and the TCRdb table lists in-frame clones only, not all of them. Clone size and the V and J calls come from that table; the DNA yielded D and trimming. Counted here are about 300,000 clones, 85% to 90% occurring once; the ten biggest clones make up under 3%. The V end was cut by 6 bases, the J end by 6 bases, with 16 bases between. Germline CDR1 and CDR2: KGHSH and LQKENI. The CDR3 contains 14 residues. Self-reported history from a screening survey and questionnaire set each donor's cohort. Up to 2 weeks before entering the study, exposed participants had met a COVID-19 case.

The receptor was isolated from a woman in her 50s who had been exposed to COVID-19. The gene calls are TRBV18 and TRBJ2-3; TRBD1 is a possible D gene (5 bases). The specimen sequenced was PBMCs or T cells enriched from blood (not recorded which). The CDR3 sequence is CASSLSSAGDTQYF. CDR3 nucleotide sequence: TGTGCCAGCTCTCTAAGCTCGGCAGGGGATACGCAGTATTTT.